The 5 T cell receptor beta chains presented below share a single source sample, sequenced in a study of T cell responses to AZD1222 COVID-19 vaccine. Data came from immunoSEQ multiplex PCR; TCRdb stores just in-frame clones and leaves some out. The sample has around 180,000 clones, 90% seen once. This specimen consisted of peripheral blood, obtained on day 0 of AZD1222 vaccination. The receptors here all came from an adult in good health.

The rearrangement uses TRBV27 and TRBJ1-2; 7 nucleotides align to TRBD1. The CDR3 is 17 amino acids. Germline CDR1 is MNHEY and CDR2 is SMNVEV (reference sequence). Trimming at V came to 5 bases and at J to 5 bases, leaving 17 bases not matched to a gene. This CDR3 reads CASSLTMWTGSRYGYTF. For the CDR3, the DNA is TGTGCCAGCAGTCTTACCATGTGGACAGGCTCACGTTATGGCTACACCTTC.

The chain employs TRBV6-4 and TRBJ2-7, with unresolved D. Trimming took off 0 bases at V and 3 bases at J, with 0 bases between the two ends. The CDR3 loop spans 11 amino acids. The germline CDR1 and CDR2 sequences are MRHNA and SNTAGT. The CDR3 DNA reads TGTGCCAGCAGTGACTCCTACGAGCAGTACTTC. It codes for CASSDSYEQYF.

The chain combines TRBV3-1 (or the pseudogene TRBV3-2) with TRBJ2-3; 13 bases agree with TRBD2. Germline trimming cut 4 bases from V and 4 bases from J; bases unmatched to any gene: 5. This CDR3 region has 16 residues. CDR1 and CDR2 (germline): LGHDT, YNNKEL (reference sequence). The CDR3 bases are TGTGCCAGCAGCCCACTAGCGGGGGGGCTTTCAGATACGCAGTATTTT. This codes for CASSPLAGGLSDTQYF.

The chain combines TRBV30 with TRBJ2-5; 8 nucleotides align to TRBD2. Germline V lookup: CDR1 GTSNPN, CDR2 SVGIG (reference sequence). V lost 4 bases, J lost 5 bases, and 12 bases stayed unmatched. This CDR3 is 15 amino acids long. Written as DNA, the CDR3 is TGTGCCTGGAAAAGCGGGGGACGTTGGGGGGAGACCCAGTACTTC. Translation: CAWKSGGRWGETQYF.

The sample holds a few counts of this clone. The chain joins TRBV7-9 to TRBJ2-1; D may be TRBD2 (6 bases). The CDR3 length is 13 residues. The germline V gene has CDR1 SEHNR and CDR2 FQNEAQ (reference sequence). V was cut by 0 bases and J by 9 bases, with 9 bases left in between. The CDR3 is CASSLALASEQFF. The CDR3 DNA sequence: TGTGCCAGCAGCTTAGCCCTAGCGAGTGAGCAGTTCTTC. Filled out from reference TRBV7-9 and TRBJ2-1, the complete variable domain reads DTGVSQNPRHKITKRGQNVTFRCDPISEHNRLYWYRQTLGQGPEFLTYFQNEAQLEKSRLLSDRFSAERPKGSFSTLEIQRTEQGDSAMYLCASSLALASEQFFGPGTRLTVL.